This T cell receptor beta chain was found in a study of Graves' ophthalmopathy and Graves' hyperthyroidism. Study results and caveats: A classifier, a 13-signature model, separated ophthalmopathy from stable hyperthyroidism with approximately 88% sensitivity and 75% to 82% specificity. Ophthalmopathy progression was predicted with approximately 64% sensitivity and about 72% specificity.

From RNA, the CDR3 regions of TCR beta chains were amplified and sequenced. Second-round multiplex PCR followed a first-round RT-PCR using HTBI primers. In TCRdb, the multiplex PCR reads were re-called with MiXCR into one record per CDR3 protein. The table lists fewer than 250,000 distinct CDR3 sequences, about 32% of them singletons, with about 9.1% in the top ten. V was shortened by 4 bases and J by 5 bases, with 12 bases between the two germline ends. Germline V CDR1 and CDR2: SGHRS, YFSETQ. The CDR3 spans 14 residues. This clonotype was counted at least ten times. Its antigen is undetermined. The chain has TRBV5-1 and TRBJ2-2; the D gene could be TRBD1 or TRBD2 (5 bases each). Sequenced sample: peripheral blood. This receptor was obtained from a man over 45 with Graves' ophthalmopathy. CDR3 in amino acids: CASSLGDVTGELFF. CDR3 DNA sequence: TGCGCCAGCAGCCTAGGGGACGTAACCGGGGAGCTGTTTTTT.